This T cell receptor beta chain was retrieved from a study of blood T cell repertoires in COVID-19. Study background: Donors in the United States, Italy and Spain gave samples during acute or convalescent COVID-19. PBMCs, B-cell-depleted T cells, or T cells provided the cDNA or gDNA that made up the material.

Per the germline V gene, CDR1 is SGHRS and CDR2 is YFSETQ. J gave up 5 bases and V 0 bases, and 3 bases lay outside the gene matches. The CDR3 is 14 amino acids. In the authors' workflow: Reference gene primers were amplified, and this amplification served to estimate nucleated cell counts. Here immunoSEQ multiplex PCR was the method, and the copy in TCRdb shows in-frame clones only, minus some. V, J and clone size are taken as reported in that table, and D and trimming were inferred from the DNA itself. This sample carries 180,000 or so clones, more than 80% of them seen once, and the ten largest clones take around 7.5%.

The chain has TRBV5-1 and TRBJ2-7; 9 positions match TRBD1. The source of this sequence is an older woman with acute or convalescent COVID-19. Sequenced: peripheral blood. CDR3 region: CASSLGGQGDEQYF. DNA for the CDR3: TGCGCCAGCAGCTTGGGGGGACAGGGTGACGAGCAGTACTTC.